The 25 T cell receptor beta chains in this list originate from one sample, sequenced in a study of blood T cell repertoires in COVID-19. Produced via immunoSEQ multiplex PCR; TCRdb's table is partial and in-frame only. The sample includes about half a million clones, 70% to 90% of them seen just once. Sequenced: peripheral blood. The receptor set was obtained from a human donor in a cohort sampled during active COVID-19.

The V and J genes are TRBV6-5 and TRBJ2-7; TRBD1 matches 9 bases. The CDR3 length is 14 residues. Germline V gives CDR1 MNHEY, CDR2 SVGAGI. The junction had 7 bases not matched to a gene; V was cut back by 3 bases and J by 7 bases. The CDR3 DNA reads as TGTGCCAGCAGTTATCGGACAGGGGCGGGGGAGCAGTACTTC. This gives the protein CASSYRTGAGEQYF.

The rearrangement links TRBV7-2 to TRBJ2-3, with a tentative D call TRBD2 (6 bases). The V end lost 7 bases, the J end lost 2 bases, and 22 bases lay between the germline ends. There are 17 residues in the CDR3. Germline V gene data show CDR1 as SGHTA and CDR2 as FQGNSA. In nucleotides, the CDR3 is TGTGCCAGCACCGGCGTTTGGGGCGGGGAGGCCACAGATACGCAGTATTTT. This gives the protein CASTGVWGGEATDTQYF.

The chain has TRBV7-2 and TRBJ2-5, with unresolved D. Germline V gene data show CDR1 as SGHTA and CDR2 as FQGNSA. This CDR3 is built from 12 residues. V was pared by 1 base and J by 7 bases, with 7 bases between. The CDR3: CASSLGSGTQYF. Written as DNA, the CDR3 is TGTGCCAGCAGCTTAGGTAGTGGGACCCAGTACTTC.

This chain joins TRBV6-6 and TRBJ1-1; D is possibly TRBD1 (6 bases). V was trimmed by 6 bases and J by 1 base, leaving 15 bases between them. This CDR3 contains 15 residues. Germline CDR1 is MNHNY and CDR2 is SVGAGI (reference sequence). The CDR3 protein is CASSRLGQPNTEAFF. CDR3 DNA: TGTGCCAGCAGCCGATTGGGACAACCGAACACTGAAGCTTTCTTT.

CDR3 DNA: TGTGCCAGCAGCTTTTACGGACAGCAAGAGACCCAGTACTTC. Protein: CASSFYGQQETQYF. V is TRBV7-2 and J is TRBJ2-5; TRBD1 is a possible D gene (6 bases). This CDR3 has 14 amino acids. From germline, CDR1 is SGHTA and CDR2 FQGNSA. Trimming took 3 bases from V and 2 from J, leaving 10 bases between them.

The rearrangement links TRBV2 to TRBJ2-1; D perhaps matches TRBD2 (6 bases). The CDR3 is 12 amino acids. The germline CDR1 and CDR2 sequences are SNHLY and FYNNEI. V was trimmed by 7 bases and J by 8 bases, leaving 12 bases between them. The CDR3 DNA reads TGTGCCAGCAAGGGACTCGGAGATGAGCAGTTCTTC. Residues: CASKGLGDEQFF. The full variable domain, with the rest looked up from reference TRBV2 and TRBJ2-1, is EPEVTQTPSHQVTQMGQEVILRCVPISNHLYFYWYRQILGQKVEFLVSFYNNEISEKSEIFDDQFSVERPDGSNFTLKIRSTKLEDSAMYFCASKGLGDEQFFGPGTRLTVL.

The genes are TRBV10-3 and TRBJ2-2, with D unclear. The CDR3 runs to 14 residues. V lost 3 bases and J 3 bases, leaving 8 bases between the germline ends. Germline V gene lookup returns CDR1 ENHRY and CDR2 SYGVKD. CDR3 in DNA: TGTGCCATCAGTGAAGAGTCCTACACCGGGGAGCTGTTTTTT. Translation: CAISEESYTGELFF.

The sample holds a few counts of this clone. J is TRBJ1-6 and V is TRBV3-1 (or the pseudogene TRBV3-2), with no clear D. Germline V gene data show CDR1 as LGHDT and CDR2 as YNNKEL (reference sequence). Trimming took off 6 bases at V and 7 bases at J, with 16 bases between the two ends. The CDR3 runs to 15 residues. Written as DNA, the CDR3 is TGTGCCAGCAGTCTACTCGACGGGAGAAATTCACCCCTCCACTTT. Protein product: CASSLLDGRNSPLHF.

The chain links TRBV6-6 to TRBJ2-7; 9 bases line up with TRBD1. The CDR3 consists of 15 residues. Germline loops: CDR1 MNHNY, CDR2 SVGAGI (reference sequence). The V and J ends lost 5 bases and 2 bases, in that order; junction bases with no gene match: 7. The CDR3 DNA follows: TGTGCCAGCAGTACGCGCGGGACAGGGACCTACGAGCAGTACTTC. Translating gives CASSTRGTGTYEQYF.

This chain joins TRBV14 and TRBJ2-7; 13 nucleotides line up with TRBD2. After removal of 4 bases from V and 5 bases from J, the junction contained 5 bases not matched to a gene. Per the germline V gene, CDR1 is SGHDN and CDR2 is FVKESK. The CDR3 covers 15 residues. The DNA of the CDR3 is TGTGCCAGCAGCCGCGGACTAGCGGGAGTAGACGAGCAGTACTTC. This sequence encodes CASSRGLAGVDEQYF.

The CDR3 sequence: CASSLPVWDTQYF. CDR3 coding DNA: TGTGCCAGCAGCTTGCCAGTTTGGGATACGCAGTATTTT. The chain uses TRBV7-2 and TRBJ2-3; D ambiguous. Germline V gene lookup returns CDR1 SGHTA and CDR2 FQGNSA. This CDR3 spans 13 amino acids. Trimming left V 3 bases short and J 6 bases short, with 10 bases between.

The gene calls are TRBV28 and TRBJ2-7; D may be TRBD1 (6 bases). This CDR3 spans 14 amino acids. Trimming cost V 7 bases and J 3 bases, with 16 bases left between them. CDR1 is MDHEN and CDR2 is SYDVKM in the germline V gene. The CDR3 DNA reads TGTGCCAGCAAGTTTACAGGGAATAACTACGAGCAGTACTTC. Translation gives CASKFTGNNYEQYF.

V and J are TRBV30 and TRBJ2-2, with 10 bases matching TRBD1. Germline V gene lookup returns CDR1 GTSNPN and CDR2 SVGIG (reference sequence). The ends lost 3 bases at V and 3 bases at J; junction bases unmatched: 4. The CDR3 runs 15 residues. CDR3 in amino acids: CAWRQGTGDTGELFF. The CDR3 DNA sequence: TGTGCCTGGAGACAGGGGACAGGGGACACCGGGGAGCTGTTTTTT.

The chain employs TRBV4-3 and TRBJ2-7; perhaps TRBD2 as D (6 bases). CDR3 length: 18 amino acids. V shed 0 bases and J shed 2 bases, with 20 bases lying between them. Germline values: CDR1 LGHNA, CDR2 YSLEER. Written as DNA, the CDR3 is TGCGCCAGCAGCCAAGATCGGGGGTCCTATTCCGAGACCTACGAGCAGTACTTC. Its protein product is CASSQDRGSYSETYEQYF.

V and J are TRBV6-4 and TRBJ2-1, with 11 bases identical to TRBD2. The junction had 5 bases not matched to a gene; V was cut back by 3 bases and J by 7 bases. Looked up from germline, CDR1 is MRHNA and CDR2 is SNTAGT. CDR3 length: 15 residues. The CDR3 coding sequence is TGTGCCAGCAGTGAACTAGCGGGAGCTGGAAATGAGCAGTTCTTC. This gives the protein CASSELAGAGNEQFF.

The gene calls are TRBV18 and TRBJ1-4, with 7 bases identical to TRBD1. The V gene's germline CDR1 is KGHSH and CDR2 LQKENI. The CDR3 runs 15 residues. Trimming took 1 base from V and 7 from J; bases not matched to a gene: 6. CDR3 DNA sequence: TGTGCCAGCTCACCACAGGGGGCGGTCGGTGAAAAACTGTTTTTT. It is translated as CASSPQGAVGEKLFF.

The rearrangement uses TRBV7-9 and TRBJ1-6; D is ambiguous. This CDR3 is built from 14 residues. Per the germline V gene, CDR1 is SEHNR and CDR2 is FQNEAQ (reference sequence). Trimming removed 5 bases at V and 8 bases at J, with 13 bases between. The CDR3 DNA follows: TGTGCCAGCAGCCTGGGTGTCGGGGATTCACCCCTCCACTTT. This codes for CASSLGVGDSPLHF.

The chain employs TRBV11-2 and TRBJ2-1; 7 bases are shared with TRBD2. CDR1 and CDR2 from the germline V gene are SGHAT and FQNNGV. Trimming took 1 base from V and 10 from J; bases not matched to a gene: 7. CDR3 size: 14 residues. The CDR3 sequence is CASSLVWEGREQFF. The CDR3 DNA reads TGTGCCAGCAGCTTAGTGTGGGAGGGCCGGGAGCAGTTCTTC.

In its sample, this clone was seen a few times. The rearrangement joins TRBV21-1 to TRBJ2-3; the table calls TRBD2, which could not be checked here. TRBV21-1 is a pseudogene locus. The CDR3 length is 16 residues. CDR3 DNA: TGTGCCAGCAGCAATAGAAGCGGGAGGGACACAGATACGCAGTATTTT. Residues: CASSNRSGRDTDTQYF.

V gene TRBV29-1 combines with J gene TRBJ2-7; the match to TRBD2 covers 7 bases. Trimming cost V 6 bases and J 5 bases; bases outside gene matches: 10. This CDR3 contains 13 residues. Germline CDR1 is SQVTM and CDR2 is ANQGSEA. In DNA form, the CDR3 reads TGCAGCGTGATGAGAGGGACTACAAACGAGCAGTACTTC. This translates into CSVMRGTTNEQYF.

The chain has TRBV20-1 and TRBJ2-3, with 11 bases aligning to TRBD2. This CDR3 has 16 residues. Germline V gives CDR1 DFQATT, CDR2 SNEGSKA (reference sequence). The trim removed 3 bases at V and 1 base at J, leaving 6 bases unmatched. DNA for the CDR3: TGCAGTGCTAGTTCCTCGGGACTAGCGGGCACAGATACGCAGTATTTT. Its translation is CSASSSGLAGTDTQYF.

This clone has just one count. This chain uses TRBV19 with TRBJ1-2, with a weak D call TRBD1 (5 bases). Germline V lookup: CDR1 LNHDA, CDR2 SQIVND (reference sequence). The CDR3 has 15 residues. V lost 1 base and J 3 bases, leaving 12 bases between the germline ends. The CDR3 region has the DNA TGTGCCAGTAGTATAGGTACAGGTCGAGACTATGGCTACACCTTC. Translating it yields CASSIGTGRDYGYTF.

This clone was recorded once. V is TRBV6-2 or TRBV6-3 and J is TRBJ2-1; perhaps TRBD1 as D (6 bases). The CDR3 totals 16 residues. V was trimmed by 5 bases and J by 0 bases, leaving 14 bases between them. The germline V gene encodes CDR1 MNHEY and CDR2 SVGEGT. In DNA, the CDR3 is TGTGCCAGCAGTGGATTACTCAGGGGCTCCTACAATGAGCAGTTCTTC. The encoded protein is CASSGLLRGSYNEQFF.

The CDR3 DNA sequence: TGTGCCAGCAGCTCAACAGGGTCTATAGTTGGAGAGCAGTACTTC. Protein sequence: CASSSTGSIVGEQYF. This chain links TRBV5-4 with TRBJ2-7; D might be TRBD1 (6 bases). The germline gives CDR1 SGHNT, CDR2 YYREEE (reference sequence). The V gene lost 3 bases and the J gene lost 7 bases, with 20 bases spanning the gap. The CDR3 has 15 amino acids.

The chain carries TRBV24-1 and TRBJ1-1; no reliable D call. Germline V gives CDR1 KGHDR, CDR2 SFDVKD. This CDR3 region has 12 residues. V dropped 4 bases and J dropped 7 bases, with 9 bases sitting between them. CDR3 DNA: TGTGCCACCAGTGACTGGAGCGATGAAGCTTTCTTT. Protein product: CATSDWSDEAFF.